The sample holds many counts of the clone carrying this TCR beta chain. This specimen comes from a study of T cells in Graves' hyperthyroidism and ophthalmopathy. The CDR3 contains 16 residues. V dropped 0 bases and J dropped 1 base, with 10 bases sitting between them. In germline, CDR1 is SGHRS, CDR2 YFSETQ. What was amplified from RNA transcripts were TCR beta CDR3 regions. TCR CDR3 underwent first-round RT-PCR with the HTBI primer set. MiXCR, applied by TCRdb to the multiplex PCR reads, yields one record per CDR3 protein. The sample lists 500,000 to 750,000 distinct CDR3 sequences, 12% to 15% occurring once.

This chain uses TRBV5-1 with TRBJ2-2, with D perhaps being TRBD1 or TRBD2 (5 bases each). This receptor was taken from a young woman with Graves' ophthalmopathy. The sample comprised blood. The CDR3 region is CASSLDVGVNTGELFF. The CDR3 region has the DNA TGCGCCAGCAGCTTGGATGTGGGGGTGAACACCGGGGAGCTGTTTTTT.